The rows below give T cell receptor beta chains drawn from one sample of a study of blood T cell repertoires in COVID-19. Assay: immunoSEQ multiplex PCR; the TCRdb copy retains only in-frame clones and omits some. The profile covers some 320,000 clones, with roughly nine tenths appearing a single time and approximately 2.5% taken by the ten largest. Sequencing used PBMCs or T cells enriched from blood (not recorded which). The receptors originated from a man between 60 and 75 years old who had recovered from COVID-19. Each CDR3 is given with its conserved first and last residue. A D gene is named only where the DNA matches it firmly. The size of a clone is reported for some rows only, either as once, few or many, or as a class for expanded clones.

J: TRBJ2-1; length: 17; size: .; V: TRBV30; D: TRBD2; CDR3: CAWKGVGAGGPYNEQFF; DNA: TGTGCCTGGAAGGGAGTCGGAGCGGGGGGGCCCTACAATGAGCAGTTCTTC
J: TRBJ1-2; length: 13; size: .; V: TRBV9; D: TRBD1; CDR3: CASSPRGLDGYTF; DNA: TGTGCCAGCAGCCCCAGGGGGCTTGATGGCTACACCTTC
J: TRBJ2-7; length: 15; size: .; V: TRBV5-4; D: TRBD1; CDR3: CASSPGGQGSYEQYF; DNA: TGTGCCAGCAGCCCAGGAGGACAGGGATCCTACGAGCAGTACTTC
J: TRBJ2-3; length: 15; size: .; V: TRBV11-3; D: TRBD2; CDR3: CASSFSGRGTDTQYF; DNA: TGTGCCAGCAGCTTCAGCGGGAGAGGGACAGATACGCAGTATTTT
J: TRBJ1-4; length: 14; size: .; V: TRBV5-1; D: .; CDR3: CASSSRDNNEKLFF; DNA: TGCGCCAGCAGCAGCCGGGACAATAATGAAAAACTGTTTTTT
J: TRBJ1-2; length: 15; size: .; V: TRBV7-7; D: .; CDR3: CASSPSQGCRFGYTF; DNA: TGTGCTAGCAGCCCTAGTCAGGGGTGCAGATTTGGCTACACCTTC
J: TRBJ2-1; length: 16; size: .; V: TRBV6-1; D: TRBD1; CDR3: CASSERRTGVYNEQFF; DNA: TGTGCCAGCAGTGAAAGGCGGACAGGGGTCTACAATGAGCAGTTCTTC
J: TRBJ2-1; length: 14; size: .; V: TRBV29-1; D: TRBD1; CDR3: CSVKDRGRYNEQFF; DNA: TGCAGCGTTAAAGACAGGGGGCGGTACAATGAGCAGTTCTTC
J: TRBJ1-1; length: 10; size: .; V: TRBV30; D: .; CDR3: CAWSLTEAFF; DNA: TGTGCCTGGAGCCTCACTGAAGCTTTCTTT
J: TRBJ1-5; length: 13; size: few; V: TRBV29-1; D: TRBD1; CDR3: CSVATGVNQPQHF; DNA: TGCAGCGTAGCGACAGGGGTAAACCAGCCCCAGCATTTT
J: TRBJ1-5; length: 15; size: .; V: TRBV4-1; D: TRBD1; CDR3: CASSSDRAGNQPQHF; DNA: TGCGCCAGCAGCTCAGACAGGGCAGGCAATCAGCCCCAGCATTTT
J: TRBJ2-7; length: 14; size: .; V: TRBV5-1; D: .; CDR3: CASSPGQTDYEQYF; DNA: TGCGCCAGCAGCCCCGGACAGACGGACTACGAGCAGTACTTC
J: TRBJ1-1; length: 13; size: .; V: TRBV3-1/TRBV3-2; D: TRBD1; CDR3: CASSLGQWVEAFF; DNA: TGTGCCAGCAGTCTGGGACAGTGGGTTGAAGCTTTCTTT
J: TRBJ1-2; length: 18; size: .; V: TRBV30; D: .; CDR3: CAWSVLGDTARHYYGYTF; DNA: TGTGCCTGGAGTGTACTCGGGGACACTGCCCGACACTACTATGGCTACACCTTC
J: TRBJ1-2; length: 15; size: .; V: TRBV4-1; D: .; CDR3: CASSQVEGSNYGYTF; DNA: TGCGCCAGCAGCCAAGTGGAGGGGTCGAACTATGGCTACACCTTC
J: TRBJ1-5; length: 13; size: .; V: TRBV6-6; D: .; CDR3: CASQQGVSQPQHF; DNA: TGTGCCAGCCAACAGGGCGTCAGTCAGCCCCAGCATTTT
J: TRBJ1-6; length: 12; size: .; V: TRBV7-8; D: .; CDR3: CASSFSSSPLHF; DNA: TGTGCCAGCAGCTTCTCTAGTTCACCCCTCCACTTT
J: TRBJ1-6; length: 12; size: .; V: TRBV5-4; D: .; CDR3: CASRGQSSPLHF; DNA: TGTGCCAGCAGAGGACAGAGCTCACCCCTCCACTTT
J: TRBJ2-7; length: 15; size: many; V: TRBV5-6; D: TRBD2; CDR3: CASSLLAGGPLEQYF; DNA: TGTGCCAGCAGCCTTTTAGCGGGAGGGCCGTTAGAGCAGTACTTC
J: TRBJ2-1; length: 15; size: .; V: TRBV11-2; D: TRBD2; CDR3: CASSRLAEGYNEQFF; DNA: TGTGCCAGCAGTCGTCTAGCGGAGGGATACAATGAGCAGTTCTTC
J: TRBJ1-4; length: 14; size: .; V: TRBV20-1; D: .; CDR3: CSASFGTPNEKLFF; DNA: TGCAGTGCTAGTTTTGGGACACCGAATGAAAAACTGTTTTTT
J: TRBJ2-7; length: 14; size: .; V: TRBV9; D: TRBD2; CDR3: CASSVGGGAYEQYF; DNA: TGTGCCAGCAGCGTAGGGGGGGGAGCCTACGAGCAGTACTTC
J: TRBJ1-1; length: 18; size: .; V: TRBV4-3; D: .; CDR3: CASSQEQPFGQINTEAFF; DNA: TGCGCCAGCAGCCAAGAACAGCCATTTGGGCAGATAAACACTGAAGCTTTCTTT
J: TRBJ2-3; length: 15; size: .; V: TRBV5-1; D: TRBD2; CDR3: CASSPGLADTDTQYF; DNA: TGCGCCAGCAGTCCCGGACTAGCGGACACAGATACGCAGTATTTT
J: TRBJ1-2; length: 14; size: .; V: TRBV7-9; D: .; CDR3: CASSLGQDAYGYTF; DNA: TGTGCCAGCAGCTTAGGCCAGGATGCTTATGGCTACACCTTC
J: TRBJ1-4; length: 12; size: .; V: TRBV28; D: .; CDR3: CASRQGGEKLFF; DNA: TGTGCCAGCAGACAGGGCGGTGAAAAACTGTTTTTT
J: TRBJ1-1; length: 17; size: .; V: TRBV9; D: TRBD1; CDR3: CASSFHRQGGLSTEAFF; DNA: TGTGCCAGCAGCTTCCACCGGCAGGGGGGTCTCAGCACTGAAGCTTTCTTT
J: TRBJ1-2; length: 15; size: .; V: TRBV6-5; D: .; CDR3: CASSYSSLTAAGYTF; DNA: TGTGCCAGCAGTTACTCGAGTTTAACAGCTGCTGGCTACACCTTC
J: TRBJ1-1; length: 16; size: .; V: TRBV5-1; D: TRBD1; CDR3: CASSPGTGGKNTEAFF; DNA: TGCGCCAGCAGCCCAGGGACAGGGGGCAAGAACACTGAAGCTTTCTTT
J: TRBJ1-2; length: 11; size: .; V: TRBV7-9; D: .; CDR3: CASSDRGGYTF; DNA: TGTGCCAGCAGCGACCGGGGGGGCTACACCTTC
J: TRBJ2-3; length: 21; size: .; V: TRBV5-1; D: TRBD2; CDR3: CASSLFPPGLAGAASTDTQYF; DNA: TGCGCCAGCAGCTTGTTTCCCCCAGGACTAGCGGGGGCCGCTAGCACAGATACGCAGTATTTT
J: TRBJ2-7; length: 13; size: once; V: TRBV5-4; D: .; CDR3: CASSLDTTYEQYF; DNA: TGTGCCAGCAGCTTGGACACGACCTACGAGCAGTACTTC
J: TRBJ2-7; length: 14; size: .; V: TRBV15; D: TRBD1; CDR3: CATSKQGPRYEQYF; DNA: TGTGCCACCAGCAAACAGGGGCCACGGTACGAGCAGTACTTC
J: TRBJ1-1; length: 17; size: .; V: TRBV19; D: .; CDR3: CASSIWQGKEVNTEAFF; DNA: TGTGCCAGTAGTATATGGCAGGGGAAAGAGGTGAACACTGAAGCTTTCTTT
J: TRBJ2-7; length: 13; size: once; V: TRBV6-5; D: TRBD1; CDR3: CASSTGGRYEQYF; DNA: TGTGCCAGCAGCACAGGGGGCCGATACGAGCAGTACTTC
J: TRBJ1-5; length: 15; size: few; V: TRBV10-3; D: .; CDR3: CAISGSEFSNQPQHF; DNA: TGTGCCATCAGTGGATCGGAGTTTAGCAATCAGCCCCAGCATTTT
J: TRBJ1-6; length: 15; size: few; V: TRBV5-5; D: TRBD1; CDR3: CASSQDRVQNSPLHF; DNA: TGTGCCAGCAGCCAGGACAGGGTTCAGAATTCACCCCTCCACTTT
J: TRBJ2-2; length: 18; size: .; V: TRBV7-9; D: TRBD2; CDR3: CASSLPSGGPTNTGELFF; DNA: TGTGCCAGCAGCTTACCATCGGGGGGACCCACGAACACCGGGGAGCTGTTTTTT
J: TRBJ2-7; length: 19; size: .; V: TRBV7-9; D: TRBD2; CDR3: CASSLEDRGLAGVSYEQYF; DNA: TGTGCCAGCAGCTTAGAAGATCGGGGACTAGCGGGAGTCTCCTACGAGCAGTACTTC
J: TRBJ1-4; length: 11; size: .; V: TRBV27; D: .; CDR3: CASRQGEKLFF; DNA: TGTGCCAGCAGGCAGGGAGAAAAACTGTTTTTT
J: TRBJ1-1; length: 12; size: .; V: TRBV27; D: .; CDR3: CASSLSQGQAFF; DNA: TGTGCCAGCAGTTTATCCCAGGGGCAAGCTTTCTTT
J: TRBJ1-2; length: 16; size: .; V: TRBV4-2; D: .; CDR3: CASSLEHTRSLYGYTF; DNA: TGTGCCAGCAGCCTAGAACACACACGATCTCTTTATGGCTACACCTTC
J: TRBJ1-3; length: 17; size: .; V: TRBV4-2; D: .; CDR3: CASSQEGGINSGNTIYF; DNA: TGTGCCAGCAGCCAAGAGGGGGGGATAAACTCTGGAAACACCATATATTTT
J: TRBJ1-5; length: 14; size: .; V: TRBV24-1; D: .; CDR3: CATSEARGIQPQHF; DNA: TGTGCCACCAGTGAGGCCCGGGGGATTCAGCCCCAGCATTTT
J: TRBJ1-6; length: 15; size: .; V: TRBV4-2; D: .; CDR3: CASSQTNRNNSPLHF; DNA: TGTGCCAGCAGCCAAACGAACAGGAATAATTCACCCCTCCACTTT
J: TRBJ1-2; length: 16; size: .; V: TRBV5-4; D: TRBD1; CDR3: CASSLAFQNRGPGYTF; DNA: TGTGCCAGCAGCTTGGCTTTCCAGAACAGGGGACCGGGCTACACCTTC
J: TRBJ1-5; length: 14; size: .; V: TRBV9; D: .; CDR3: CASSGEQGDQPQHF; DNA: TGTGCCAGCAGCGGTGAACAGGGAGATCAGCCCCAGCATTTT
J: TRBJ1-2; length: 12; size: .; V: TRBV5-1; D: TRBD1; CDR3: CASSDRDYGYTF; DNA: TGCGCCAGCAGCGACAGGGACTATGGCTACACCTTC
J: TRBJ2-2; length: 15; size: .; V: TRBV3-1/TRBV3-2; D: .; CDR3: CASRHTGVDTGELFF; DNA: TGTGCCAGCAGACACACCGGGGTCGACACCGGGGAGCTGTTTTTT
J: TRBJ2-1; length: 15; size: .; V: TRBV7-9; D: TRBD2; CDR3: CASSFRGVLGNEQFF; DNA: TGTGCCAGCAGCTTTCGGGGGGTGTTGGGCAATGAGCAGTTCTTC
J: TRBJ2-5; length: 14; size: .; V: TRBV7-8; D: .; CDR3: CASSLAASRGTQYF; DNA: TGTGCCAGCAGCTTAGCAGCGTCCAGAGGGACCCAGTACTTC
J: TRBJ1-1; length: 14; size: once; V: TRBV6-5; D: TRBD1; CDR3: CASSTDRAGTEAFF; DNA: TGTGCCAGCAGTACGGACAGGGCAGGCACTGAAGCTTTCTTT
J: TRBJ2-5; length: 15; size: .; V: TRBV4-1; D: TRBD1; CDR3: CASSRPGQLQETQYF; DNA: TGCGCCAGCAGCCGACCGGGACAGCTTCAAGAGACCCAGTACTTC